Detailed here is one T cell receptor (beta chain). Its antigen has not been determined. Base-call qualities are not available, and no considerably larger clone is one nucleotide away. The CDR3 has 15 amino acids, counting the end cysteine and phenylalanine. Here the CDR3 DNA is all that survives: 45 bases in frame from base 1. V gives up 1 base and J gives up 4 bases, and the segment between their germline ends measures 12 bases. CDR1 and CDR2 are read off the germline V gene as LGHNA and YSLEER. This record belongs to a study of blood T cells in healthy people across ages (dated by TCRdb to about 2015). For context, the study as a whole: In model experiments, roughly one uniquely barcoded TCR beta cDNA molecule per two T cells was captured by template switching. For two donors (one aged 18 to 29 and one aged 80 or older), the study analyzed two additional independent replicas of 1 million unique cDNA reads from the same blood draw. The donors were divided into four age groups: young (average about 16 years), middle-aged (approximately 42), aged (roughly 60) and long-lived (around 80). Using deep sequencing normalized with unique cDNA molecular identifiers, the study measured how TCR beta repertoire diversity changes with age. To avoid experimental bias, donors of different ages were spread randomly across the sequencing lanes. Paper-wide results and their limitations: Estimates of total diversity based on one million sequenced T cells were regarded as lower bounds and as underestimates. Donor CMV infection status was unknown, potentially confounding age-related changes in expanded clonotypes. Compared with the aged group, the long-lived group had more naive CD4+ T cells, fewer expanded clones and increased TCR diversity, a pattern suggesting age selection. Because profiling used bulk unsorted PBMCs, naive and antigen-experienced compartments could not be compared conclusively. The percentage of naive T cells measured by flow cytometry correlated strongly with observed TCR beta diversity. Observed TCR beta diversity per million T cells fell roughly linearly with age, and a significant reduction was already apparent by age around 40.

Libraries were built with 5' RACE. The listed sequencing device is Illumina HiSeq 2500. The second PCR ran for about 6 to 11 cycles and used a J-beta primer mix along with a sample-barcoded 5' primer. Each TCR beta cDNA molecule received a unique molecular identifier from a template-switch 5' adaptor carrying 12 random nucleotides. At least 2.5 million CDR3-containing paired-end reads were obtained from each sample. First-strand cDNA synthesis was performed from all RNA using the Mint cDNA synthesis kit, with priming by a TRBC-specific oligonucleotide. Following uracil-DNA glycosylase treatment, all cDNA underwent a first 18-cycle PCR with the universal primers M1SS and BC2_uni_R. The study's processing was this. Normalization of each sample was performed by random selection of 1 million high-quality reads, each carrying a distinct molecular identifier. Reads sharing molecular identifiers were discarded rather than binned into consensus sequences. MiTCR, set to a Q25 quality threshold and the strictest error-elimination algorithm, was used for CDR3 identification, clonotype clustering and error correction. A nonparametric unseen species model with Euler transformation was used to estimate lower-bound total TCR beta diversity. TCRdb reprocessed the public reads (quality trimming at Q25 with fastp, clone calling with MiXCR) and kept in-frame beta chains. Records with the same CDR3 protein are collapsed into one entry carrying the most frequent genes and DNA. The V and J calls come from TCRdb's annotation, not from the publication. This sample is represented by 600,000 to 800,000 distinct CDR3 sequences; 45% to 60% of them were singletons. About 13% of the sample belongs to the ten largest clones.

The 39 donors, aged about 6 to 90 years, were systemically healthy Caucasian individuals from Russia. Ten milliliters of peripheral blood were drawn from each donor into EDTA-treated Vacutainer tubes. PBMCs were isolated by Ficoll-Paque density-gradient centrifugation, with at least 7 million obtained per sample. Total RNA was extracted from PBMCs with Trizol reagent, with at least 6 micrograms obtained per sample. Naive CD45RAhigh/CD27high T cell percentages were measured by flow cytometry on a PBMC aliquot from every donor. The source is a woman aged 80 or over in good health. The chain was built from TRBV4-3 and TRBJ2-3; no confident D gene assignment can be made. Sequencing was carried out using blood. The CDR3 loop reads CASSQGRAGPDTQYF. In nucleotides, the sequence is TGCGCCAGCAGCCAAGGAAGGGCAGGTCCAGATACGCAGTATTTT.